This TCR beta chain was documented in a study of T cells in localized non-small cell lung cancer. Study results and limitations: Median approximately 61 top-100 tumor clones were shared with paired adjacent lung. Peak T cell clonality was found in uninvolved adjacent lung, exceeding tumor. Only one tumor region went through sequencing, so heterogeneity may still be there. Greater blood T cell density accompanied longer overall survival.

Note on this clone: The antigen is not known.

The CDR3 covers 15 residues. With 2 bases removed from V and 0 bases from J, the gap between germline ends came to 9 bases. Looked up from germline, CDR1 is MNHGY and CDR2 is SAAAGT. Measured with immunoSEQ multiplex PCR; TCRdb has only the in-frame clones, and not every one. Here the sample spans roughly 2,500 clones, approximately 25% being singletons. The chain has TRBV6-8 and TRBJ2-3; D gene uncertain. The clonotype originates from a male donor at least 60 years old with stage II squamous cell lung carcinoma. This specimen consisted of lung tumor tissue, obtained before any cancer treatment. The CDR3 loop reads CASSYGRLSTDTQYF. The CDR3, as DNA: TGTGCCAGCAGTTACGGTCGCCTCAGCACAGATACGCAGTATTTT.